The 7 T cell receptor beta chains below all came from one sample that was sequenced in a study of tumor-infiltrating lymphocytes in primary liver carcinoma. Using a constant-region primer together with ProtoScript II reverse transcriptase, TCR beta cDNA was made from around 500 ng of total RNA. Slightly modified ARM-PCR with three nested multiplex PCR rounds yielded TCR beta libraries. PCR rounds one and two used TRBV1-TRBV30 forward primers with a C-beta reverse primer for around 11 cycles each. TCRdb itself ran the multiplex PCR reads through MiXCR, one entry per CDR3 protein. The sample has 150,000 to 200,000 distinct CDR3 sequences; 60% are singletons. For blood RNA, unsorted whole blood served as the source, and germline DNA was extracted too. What was sequenced was peripheral blood. The receptors derive from a man in his forties with primary liver carcinoma and hepatitis B virus infection.

The V and J genes are TRBV28 and TRBJ1-5; no clear D. The V gene's germline CDR1 is MDHEN and CDR2 SYDVKM. The CDR3 is 14 residues long. Trimming pared 1 base from V and 4 bases from J, leaving 8 bases between. CDR3 coding DNA: TGTGCCAGCAGTTTATCGATCGGGAATCAGCCCCAGCATTTT. It translates to CASSLSIGNQPQHF.

This clonotype was observed once. V is TRBV6-2 or TRBV6-3 and J is TRBJ2-6; D gene ambiguous. Looked up from germline, CDR1 is MNHEY and CDR2 is SVGEGT. The CDR3 loop spans 14 amino acids. Between the trimmed V and J ends, which lost 2 bases and 4 bases, there was a span of 6 bases. This CDR3 is CASSYTWGANVLTF. CDR3 nucleotide sequence: TGTGCCAGCAGTTACACCTGGGGGGCCAACGTCCTGACTTTC.

About this clonotype itself: Being one base from a much bigger clone, this may be a read error. The rearrangement joins TRBV29-1 to TRBJ2-5; D unresolved. The CDR3 consists of 12 residues. Germline V CDR1 and CDR2: SQVTM, ANQGSEA. The chain's CDR3 is CNVAPPQKAQYF. The CDR3 DNA reads as TGCAACGTTGCCCCACCCCAGAAAGCCCAGTACTTC.

Written as DNA, the CDR3 is TGTGCCAGCAGTTACTCGTGGGGAGGCTGCTCCTACAATGAGCAGTTCTTC. Residues: CASSYSWGGCSYNEQFF. The rearrangement links TRBV6-5 to TRBJ2-1, with D tentatively TRBD2 (6 bases). Trimming took off 0 bases at V and 0 bases at J, with 12 bases between the two ends. The germline CDR1 and CDR2 sequences are MNHEY and SVGAGI. The CDR3 sequence is 17 residues long.

As to this clonotype: Here the CDR3 omits its conserved ending phenylalanine or tryptophan, so a read error is the likely source. The CDR3 DNA follows: TGTGCCAGTATGAGCCCATACAATGAGCAGTTCCTC. This sequence encodes CASMSPYNEQFL. The V and J genes are TRBV7-9 and TRBJ2-1; D not resolved. Deletions cut 9 bases from V and 4 bases from J, with 10 bases between. The CDR3 is 12 residues long. Germline V gene data show CDR1 as SEHNR and CDR2 as FQNEAQ (reference sequence).

A word on this clonotype: Just one base apart from a much larger clone, this may be a read error. The CDR3 sequence: CASSFGGNWDEQSF. The CDR3 nucleotides are TGTGCCAGCAGCTTCGGCGGGAATTGGGATGAGCAGTCCTTC. This sequence joins TRBV11-2 and TRBJ2-1; tentative D call: TRBD2 (6 bases). CDR1 is SGHAT and CDR2 is FQNNGV in the germline V gene. The CDR3 has 14 amino acids.

As concerns this clonotype: The conserved closing phenylalanine or tryptophan is absent in this CDR3, likely reflecting a read error. The rearrangement links TRBV9 to TRBJ2-1; weak D call: TRBD1 (5 bases). Trimming took 1 base from V and 0 from J, leaving 8 bases between them. There are 15 residues in the CDR3. CDR1 and CDR2 (germline): SGDLS, YYNGEE. The CDR3, as DNA: TGTGCCAGCAGCGTAAGGACAACCTCCTACAATGAGCAGTTCTCC. Its translation: CASSVRTTSYNEQFS.